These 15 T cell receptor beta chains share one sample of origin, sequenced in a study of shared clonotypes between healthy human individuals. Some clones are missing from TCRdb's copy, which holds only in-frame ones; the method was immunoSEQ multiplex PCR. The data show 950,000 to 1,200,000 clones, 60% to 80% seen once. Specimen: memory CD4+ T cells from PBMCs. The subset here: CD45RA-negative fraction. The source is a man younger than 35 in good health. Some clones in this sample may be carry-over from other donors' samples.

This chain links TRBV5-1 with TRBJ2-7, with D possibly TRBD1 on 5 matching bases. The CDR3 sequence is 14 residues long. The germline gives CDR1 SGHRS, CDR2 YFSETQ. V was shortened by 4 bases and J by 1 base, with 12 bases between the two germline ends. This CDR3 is CASSPQGSSYEQYF. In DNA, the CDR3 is TGCGCCAGCAGCCCGCAGGGTTCATCCTACGAGCAGTACTTC. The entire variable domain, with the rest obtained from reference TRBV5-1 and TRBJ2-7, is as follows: KAGVTQTPRYLIKTRGQQVTLSCSPISGHRSVSWYQQTPGQGLQFLFEYFSETQRNKGNFPGRFSGRQFSNSRSEMNVSTLELGDSALYLCASSPQGSSYEQYFGPGTRLTVT.

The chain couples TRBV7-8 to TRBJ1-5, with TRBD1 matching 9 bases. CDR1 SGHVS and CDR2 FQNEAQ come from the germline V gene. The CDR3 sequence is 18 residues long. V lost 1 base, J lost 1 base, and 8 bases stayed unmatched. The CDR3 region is CASSLERTGTGSNQPQHF. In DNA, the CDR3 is TGTGCCAGCAGCTTAGAACGGACCGGGACAGGGAGCAATCAGCCCCAGCATTTT. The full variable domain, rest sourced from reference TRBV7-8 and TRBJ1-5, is GAGVSQSPRYKVAKRGQDVALRCDPISGHVSLFWYQQALGQGPEFLTYFQNEAQLDKSGLPSDRFFAERPEGSVSTLKIQRTQQEDSAVYLCASSLERTGTGSNQPQHFGDGTRLSIL.

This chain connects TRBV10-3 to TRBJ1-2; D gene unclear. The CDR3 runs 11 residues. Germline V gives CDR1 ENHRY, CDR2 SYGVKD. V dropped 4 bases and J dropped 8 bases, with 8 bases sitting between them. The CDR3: CAISVFGGYTF. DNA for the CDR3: TGTGCCATCAGTGTGTTTGGGGGCTACACCTTC.

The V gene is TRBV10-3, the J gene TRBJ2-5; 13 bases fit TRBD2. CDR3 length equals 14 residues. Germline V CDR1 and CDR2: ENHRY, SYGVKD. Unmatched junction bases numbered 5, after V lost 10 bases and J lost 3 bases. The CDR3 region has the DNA TGTGCCACCAAGGGGACTAGCGGGGAAGAGACCCAGTACTTC. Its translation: CATKGTSGEETQYF.

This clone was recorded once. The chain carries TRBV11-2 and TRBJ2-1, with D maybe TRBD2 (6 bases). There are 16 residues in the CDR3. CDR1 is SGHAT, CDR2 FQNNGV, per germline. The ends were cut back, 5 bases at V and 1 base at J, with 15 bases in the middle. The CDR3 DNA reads TGTGCCAGCAGCGGGTCGGACGGGACTTCCTACAATGAGCAGTTCTTC. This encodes CASSGSDGTSYNEQFF.

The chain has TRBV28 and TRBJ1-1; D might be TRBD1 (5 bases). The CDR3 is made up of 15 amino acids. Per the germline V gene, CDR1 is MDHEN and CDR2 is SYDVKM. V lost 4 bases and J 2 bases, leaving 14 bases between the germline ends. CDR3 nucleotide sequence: TGTGCCAGCAGTTCGACCGGGACGGATAACACTGAAGCTTTCTTT. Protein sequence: CASSSTGTDNTEAFF.

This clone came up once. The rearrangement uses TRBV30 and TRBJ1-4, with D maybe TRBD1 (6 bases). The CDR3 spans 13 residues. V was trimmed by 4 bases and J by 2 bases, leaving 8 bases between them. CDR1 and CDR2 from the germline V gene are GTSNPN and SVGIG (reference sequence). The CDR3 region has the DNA TGTGCCTGGACAGGGGAGACTAATGAAAAACTGTTTTTT. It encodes CAWTGETNEKLFF. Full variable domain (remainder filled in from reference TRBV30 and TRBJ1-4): SQTIHQWPATLVQPVGSPLSLECTVEGTSNPNLYWYRQAAGRGLQLLFYSVGIGQISSEVPQNLSASRPQDRQFILSSKKLLLSDSGFYLCAWTGETNEKLFFGSGTQLSVL.

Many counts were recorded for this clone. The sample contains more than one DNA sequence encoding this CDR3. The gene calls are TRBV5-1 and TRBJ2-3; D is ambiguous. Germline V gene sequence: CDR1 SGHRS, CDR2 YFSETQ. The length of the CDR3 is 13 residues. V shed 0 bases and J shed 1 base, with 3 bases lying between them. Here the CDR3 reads CASSLVGTDTQYF. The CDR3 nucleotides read TGCGCCAGCAGCTTGGTCGGCACAGATACGCAGTATTTT.

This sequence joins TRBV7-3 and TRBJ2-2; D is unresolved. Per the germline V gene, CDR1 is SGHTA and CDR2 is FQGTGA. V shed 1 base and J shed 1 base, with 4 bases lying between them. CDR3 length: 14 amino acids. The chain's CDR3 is CASSLNWNTGELFF. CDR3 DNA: TGTGCCAGCAGCTTAAACTGGAACACCGGGGAGCTGTTTTTT.

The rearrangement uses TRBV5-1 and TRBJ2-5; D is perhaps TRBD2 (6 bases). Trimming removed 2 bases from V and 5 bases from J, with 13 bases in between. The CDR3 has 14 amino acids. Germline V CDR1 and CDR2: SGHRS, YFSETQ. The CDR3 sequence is CASSLRPRGETQYF. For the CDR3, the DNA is TGCGCCAGCAGCTTAAGACCACGGGGGGAGACCCAGTACTTC. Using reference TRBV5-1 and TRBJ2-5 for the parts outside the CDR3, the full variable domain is KAGVTQTPRYLIKTRGQQVTLSCSPISGHRSVSWYQQTPGQGLQFLFEYFSETQRNKGNFPGRFSGRQFSNSRSEMNVSTLELGDSALYLCASSLRPRGETQYFGPGTRLLVL.

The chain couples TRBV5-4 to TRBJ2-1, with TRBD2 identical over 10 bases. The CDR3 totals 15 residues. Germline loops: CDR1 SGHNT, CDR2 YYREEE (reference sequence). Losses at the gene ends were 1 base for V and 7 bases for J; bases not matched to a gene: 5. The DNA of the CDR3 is TGTGCCAGCAGCTTGAGGCTAGCGGGAGAGAATGAGCAGTTCTTC. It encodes CASSLRLAGENEQFF.

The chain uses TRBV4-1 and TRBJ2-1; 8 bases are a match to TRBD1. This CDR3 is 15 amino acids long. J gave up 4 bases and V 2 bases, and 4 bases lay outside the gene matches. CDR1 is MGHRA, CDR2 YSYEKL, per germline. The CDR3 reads CASSQPRDRYNEQFF. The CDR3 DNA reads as TGCGCCAGCAGCCAACCCCGGGACAGGTACAATGAGCAGTTCTTC.

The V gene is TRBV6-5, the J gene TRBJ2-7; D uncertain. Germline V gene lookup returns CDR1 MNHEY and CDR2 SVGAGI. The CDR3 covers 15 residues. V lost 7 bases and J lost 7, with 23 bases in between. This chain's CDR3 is CASTSRAKGTSEQYF. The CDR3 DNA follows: TGTGCCAGCACCTCCCGGGCCAAGGGAACCTCGGAGCAGTACTTC.

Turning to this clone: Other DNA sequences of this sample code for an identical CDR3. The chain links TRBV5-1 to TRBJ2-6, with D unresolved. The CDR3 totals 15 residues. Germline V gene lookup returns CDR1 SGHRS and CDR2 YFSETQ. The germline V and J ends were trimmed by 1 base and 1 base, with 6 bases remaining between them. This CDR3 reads CASSLQGSGANVLTF. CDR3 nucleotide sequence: TGCGCCAGCAGCTTGCAAGGGTCTGGGGCCAACGTCCTGACTTTC.

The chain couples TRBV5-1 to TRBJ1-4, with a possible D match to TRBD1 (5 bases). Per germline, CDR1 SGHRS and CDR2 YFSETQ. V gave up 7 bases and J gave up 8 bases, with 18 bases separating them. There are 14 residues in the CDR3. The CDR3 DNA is TGCGCCAGCGGACAAGGGGCAGGAGGGGAAAAACTGTTTTTT. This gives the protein CASGQGAGGEKLFF.